Listed here are 10 T cell receptor beta chains from one sample, sequenced in a study of blood T cells in healthy people across ages. A second 7 to 11 cycle PCR used barcoded and J-beta primers. TCRdb analysed the 5' RACE reads with MiXCR anew, one entry per CDR3 protein. The sample includes over 1,500,000 distinct CDR3 sequences, roughly 52% of them seen just once. What was sequenced was blood. These receptors originate from a woman in her 40s in good health.

The chain is built from TRBV20-1 and TRBJ2-3, with D uncertain. The CDR3 extends over 14 amino acids. Per germline, CDR1 DFQATT and CDR2 SNEGSKA (reference sequence). The germline V and J ends were trimmed by 0 bases and 10 bases, with 17 bases remaining between them. The CDR3 spells CSARDKDAGRSQYF. For the CDR3, the DNA is TGCAGTGCTAGAGATAAGGATGCCGGGCGATCGCAGTATTTT.

The rearrangement joins TRBV5-1 to TRBJ1-1; no clear D. CDR3 length: 15 residues. Germline CDR1 SGHRS, CDR2 YFSETQ. V was pared by 4 bases and J by 0 bases, with 13 bases between. The DNA of the CDR3 is TGCGCCAGCAGCGATCGGACCAAGATGAACACTGAAGCTTTCTTT. It specifies CASSDRTKMNTEAFF.

The chain uses TRBV15 and TRBJ2-3, with 7 nucleotides matching TRBD1. The V gene end was trimmed by 1 base and the J gene end by 2 bases; junction bases not matched to a gene: 12. The CDR3 consists of 18 residues. CDR1 is LNHNV, CDR2 YYDKDF, per germline (reference sequence). The CDR3 loop is CATSRAVAVGTATDTQYF. DNA of the CDR3: TGTGCCACCAGCAGAGCTGTCGCGGTCGGGACAGCCACAGATACGCAGTATTTT.

The rearrangement joins TRBV9 to TRBJ2-4; 7 nucleotides align to TRBD1. Germline V CDR1 and CDR2: SGDLS, YYNGEE. V was pared by 3 bases and J by 0 bases, with 6 bases of the junction left unmatched. There are 16 residues in the CDR3. The CDR3 is CASSGGTVLAKNIQYF. As DNA, the CDR3 is TGTGCCAGCAGCGGTGGGACAGTTCTAGCCAAAAACATTCAGTACTTC.

This clonotype showed up just a few times. The rearrangement uses TRBV7-2 and TRBJ2-3; TRBD2 agrees at 14 bases. CDR1 and CDR2 from the germline V gene are SGHTA and FQGNSA. With V trimmed by 5 bases and J by 4 bases, 11 bases remained unmatched. This CDR3 region has 18 residues. In DNA, the CDR3 is TGTGCCAGCAGCGACTCAGGACTAGCGGGGGGCCTTGCAGATACGCAGTATTTT. It specifies CASSDSGLAGGLADTQYF. The variable domain in full, with the rest retrieved from reference TRBV7-2 and TRBJ2-3, is GAGVSQSPSNKVTEKGKDVELRCDPISGHTALYWYRQSLGQGLEFLIYFQGNSAPDKSGLPSDRFSAERTGGSVSTLTIQRTQQEDSAVYLCASSDSGLAGGLADTQYFGPGTRLTVL.

This chain links TRBV29-1 with TRBJ1-2; D is unresolved. There are 13 residues in the CDR3. Germline CDR1 and CDR2: SQVTM and ANQGSEA. Trimming stripped 6 bases from V and 2 bases from J, with 13 bases between. The CDR3 DNA is TGCAGCGTGGGGAGGGCCGTAAACTATGGCTACACCTTC. Protein: CSVGRAVNYGYTF. Together with reference TRBV29-1 and TRBJ1-2, the CDR3 gives the full variable domain: SAVISQKPSRDICQRGTSLTIQCQVDSQVTMMFWYRQQPGQSLTLIATANQGSEATYESGFVIDKFPISRPNLTFSTLTVSNMSPEDSSIYLCSVGRAVNYGYTFGSGTRLTVV.

This clonotype was seen a few times. This chain joins TRBV27 and TRBJ2-5; TRBD1 matches at 7 bases. J was trimmed by 1 base and V by 7 bases; bases with no gene match: 9. Germline CDR1 is MNHEY and CDR2 is SMNVEV (reference sequence). This CDR3 has 15 residues. The CDR3 region is CASNYRTGTQETQYF. The CDR3 nucleotides read TGTGCCAGCAACTATCGGACAGGAACCCAAGAGACCCAGTACTTC.

A remark on this clonotype: The junction and the germline gene differ at one end; a read error may be behind it. The genes are TRBV5-1 and TRBJ2-5; 10 bases map to TRBD1. The CDR3 length is 14 residues. CDR1 and CDR2 (germline): SGHRS, YFSETQ. CDR3 amino acids: CASSSGQGRETRYF. In nucleotides, the CDR3 is TGCGCCAGCAGCTCGGGACAGGGGAGGGAGACCCGGTACTTC.

This clonotype was found a few times. This sequence joins TRBV28 and TRBJ2-1; the match to TRBD1 covers 9 bases. From germline, CDR1 is MDHEN and CDR2 SYDVKM. The CDR3 covers 15 residues. Losses at the gene ends were 4 bases for V and 6 bases for J; bases not matched to a gene: 7. The CDR3 coding sequence is TGTGCCAGCAGTTACGGGACAGGGATAGTCAATGAGCAGTTCTTC. Translation: CASSYGTGIVNEQFF.

This chain uses TRBV25-1 with TRBJ2-1; tentatively, D is TRBD2 (5 bases). Germline loops: CDR1 MGHDK, CDR2 SYGVNS. The CDR3 consists of 16 residues. The V gene lost 4 bases and the J gene lost 2 bases, with 15 bases spanning the gap. The CDR3 sequence: CASSGKRTPPYNEQFF. CDR3 in DNA: TGTGCCAGCAGTGGAAAGAGGACTCCTCCCTACAATGAGCAGTTCTTC.